The present T cell receptor (beta chain) was sequenced within a study of shared clonotypes between healthy human individuals. Germline assignment: CDR1 SGHAT and CDR2 FQNNGV. V trimming: 0 bases; J trimming: 5 bases; junction bases outside the gene matches: 7. The CDR3 covers 16 residues. Positive CCR7 selection of CD45RO-negative cells yielded the naive CD8 cells, and terminally differentiated effector memory CD45RA+ cells were excluded. Sequenced by immunoSEQ multiplex PCR; TCRdb stores in-frame clones only, minus some. The data show about 2.1 million clones, roughly 95% seen once. This clone occurred once.

The receptor's source is a man aged 18 to 30 in good health. Some clones in this sample may be carry-over from other donors' samples. The V gene is TRBV11-2, the J gene TRBJ2-1, with 7 bases aligning to TRBD1. The sequencing input was naive CD8+ T cells from PBMCs. CDR3 DNA sequence: TGTGCCAGCAGCTTAGAACCGGGACAGATTAACAATGAGCAGTTCTTC. It is translated as CASSLEPGQINNEQFF.